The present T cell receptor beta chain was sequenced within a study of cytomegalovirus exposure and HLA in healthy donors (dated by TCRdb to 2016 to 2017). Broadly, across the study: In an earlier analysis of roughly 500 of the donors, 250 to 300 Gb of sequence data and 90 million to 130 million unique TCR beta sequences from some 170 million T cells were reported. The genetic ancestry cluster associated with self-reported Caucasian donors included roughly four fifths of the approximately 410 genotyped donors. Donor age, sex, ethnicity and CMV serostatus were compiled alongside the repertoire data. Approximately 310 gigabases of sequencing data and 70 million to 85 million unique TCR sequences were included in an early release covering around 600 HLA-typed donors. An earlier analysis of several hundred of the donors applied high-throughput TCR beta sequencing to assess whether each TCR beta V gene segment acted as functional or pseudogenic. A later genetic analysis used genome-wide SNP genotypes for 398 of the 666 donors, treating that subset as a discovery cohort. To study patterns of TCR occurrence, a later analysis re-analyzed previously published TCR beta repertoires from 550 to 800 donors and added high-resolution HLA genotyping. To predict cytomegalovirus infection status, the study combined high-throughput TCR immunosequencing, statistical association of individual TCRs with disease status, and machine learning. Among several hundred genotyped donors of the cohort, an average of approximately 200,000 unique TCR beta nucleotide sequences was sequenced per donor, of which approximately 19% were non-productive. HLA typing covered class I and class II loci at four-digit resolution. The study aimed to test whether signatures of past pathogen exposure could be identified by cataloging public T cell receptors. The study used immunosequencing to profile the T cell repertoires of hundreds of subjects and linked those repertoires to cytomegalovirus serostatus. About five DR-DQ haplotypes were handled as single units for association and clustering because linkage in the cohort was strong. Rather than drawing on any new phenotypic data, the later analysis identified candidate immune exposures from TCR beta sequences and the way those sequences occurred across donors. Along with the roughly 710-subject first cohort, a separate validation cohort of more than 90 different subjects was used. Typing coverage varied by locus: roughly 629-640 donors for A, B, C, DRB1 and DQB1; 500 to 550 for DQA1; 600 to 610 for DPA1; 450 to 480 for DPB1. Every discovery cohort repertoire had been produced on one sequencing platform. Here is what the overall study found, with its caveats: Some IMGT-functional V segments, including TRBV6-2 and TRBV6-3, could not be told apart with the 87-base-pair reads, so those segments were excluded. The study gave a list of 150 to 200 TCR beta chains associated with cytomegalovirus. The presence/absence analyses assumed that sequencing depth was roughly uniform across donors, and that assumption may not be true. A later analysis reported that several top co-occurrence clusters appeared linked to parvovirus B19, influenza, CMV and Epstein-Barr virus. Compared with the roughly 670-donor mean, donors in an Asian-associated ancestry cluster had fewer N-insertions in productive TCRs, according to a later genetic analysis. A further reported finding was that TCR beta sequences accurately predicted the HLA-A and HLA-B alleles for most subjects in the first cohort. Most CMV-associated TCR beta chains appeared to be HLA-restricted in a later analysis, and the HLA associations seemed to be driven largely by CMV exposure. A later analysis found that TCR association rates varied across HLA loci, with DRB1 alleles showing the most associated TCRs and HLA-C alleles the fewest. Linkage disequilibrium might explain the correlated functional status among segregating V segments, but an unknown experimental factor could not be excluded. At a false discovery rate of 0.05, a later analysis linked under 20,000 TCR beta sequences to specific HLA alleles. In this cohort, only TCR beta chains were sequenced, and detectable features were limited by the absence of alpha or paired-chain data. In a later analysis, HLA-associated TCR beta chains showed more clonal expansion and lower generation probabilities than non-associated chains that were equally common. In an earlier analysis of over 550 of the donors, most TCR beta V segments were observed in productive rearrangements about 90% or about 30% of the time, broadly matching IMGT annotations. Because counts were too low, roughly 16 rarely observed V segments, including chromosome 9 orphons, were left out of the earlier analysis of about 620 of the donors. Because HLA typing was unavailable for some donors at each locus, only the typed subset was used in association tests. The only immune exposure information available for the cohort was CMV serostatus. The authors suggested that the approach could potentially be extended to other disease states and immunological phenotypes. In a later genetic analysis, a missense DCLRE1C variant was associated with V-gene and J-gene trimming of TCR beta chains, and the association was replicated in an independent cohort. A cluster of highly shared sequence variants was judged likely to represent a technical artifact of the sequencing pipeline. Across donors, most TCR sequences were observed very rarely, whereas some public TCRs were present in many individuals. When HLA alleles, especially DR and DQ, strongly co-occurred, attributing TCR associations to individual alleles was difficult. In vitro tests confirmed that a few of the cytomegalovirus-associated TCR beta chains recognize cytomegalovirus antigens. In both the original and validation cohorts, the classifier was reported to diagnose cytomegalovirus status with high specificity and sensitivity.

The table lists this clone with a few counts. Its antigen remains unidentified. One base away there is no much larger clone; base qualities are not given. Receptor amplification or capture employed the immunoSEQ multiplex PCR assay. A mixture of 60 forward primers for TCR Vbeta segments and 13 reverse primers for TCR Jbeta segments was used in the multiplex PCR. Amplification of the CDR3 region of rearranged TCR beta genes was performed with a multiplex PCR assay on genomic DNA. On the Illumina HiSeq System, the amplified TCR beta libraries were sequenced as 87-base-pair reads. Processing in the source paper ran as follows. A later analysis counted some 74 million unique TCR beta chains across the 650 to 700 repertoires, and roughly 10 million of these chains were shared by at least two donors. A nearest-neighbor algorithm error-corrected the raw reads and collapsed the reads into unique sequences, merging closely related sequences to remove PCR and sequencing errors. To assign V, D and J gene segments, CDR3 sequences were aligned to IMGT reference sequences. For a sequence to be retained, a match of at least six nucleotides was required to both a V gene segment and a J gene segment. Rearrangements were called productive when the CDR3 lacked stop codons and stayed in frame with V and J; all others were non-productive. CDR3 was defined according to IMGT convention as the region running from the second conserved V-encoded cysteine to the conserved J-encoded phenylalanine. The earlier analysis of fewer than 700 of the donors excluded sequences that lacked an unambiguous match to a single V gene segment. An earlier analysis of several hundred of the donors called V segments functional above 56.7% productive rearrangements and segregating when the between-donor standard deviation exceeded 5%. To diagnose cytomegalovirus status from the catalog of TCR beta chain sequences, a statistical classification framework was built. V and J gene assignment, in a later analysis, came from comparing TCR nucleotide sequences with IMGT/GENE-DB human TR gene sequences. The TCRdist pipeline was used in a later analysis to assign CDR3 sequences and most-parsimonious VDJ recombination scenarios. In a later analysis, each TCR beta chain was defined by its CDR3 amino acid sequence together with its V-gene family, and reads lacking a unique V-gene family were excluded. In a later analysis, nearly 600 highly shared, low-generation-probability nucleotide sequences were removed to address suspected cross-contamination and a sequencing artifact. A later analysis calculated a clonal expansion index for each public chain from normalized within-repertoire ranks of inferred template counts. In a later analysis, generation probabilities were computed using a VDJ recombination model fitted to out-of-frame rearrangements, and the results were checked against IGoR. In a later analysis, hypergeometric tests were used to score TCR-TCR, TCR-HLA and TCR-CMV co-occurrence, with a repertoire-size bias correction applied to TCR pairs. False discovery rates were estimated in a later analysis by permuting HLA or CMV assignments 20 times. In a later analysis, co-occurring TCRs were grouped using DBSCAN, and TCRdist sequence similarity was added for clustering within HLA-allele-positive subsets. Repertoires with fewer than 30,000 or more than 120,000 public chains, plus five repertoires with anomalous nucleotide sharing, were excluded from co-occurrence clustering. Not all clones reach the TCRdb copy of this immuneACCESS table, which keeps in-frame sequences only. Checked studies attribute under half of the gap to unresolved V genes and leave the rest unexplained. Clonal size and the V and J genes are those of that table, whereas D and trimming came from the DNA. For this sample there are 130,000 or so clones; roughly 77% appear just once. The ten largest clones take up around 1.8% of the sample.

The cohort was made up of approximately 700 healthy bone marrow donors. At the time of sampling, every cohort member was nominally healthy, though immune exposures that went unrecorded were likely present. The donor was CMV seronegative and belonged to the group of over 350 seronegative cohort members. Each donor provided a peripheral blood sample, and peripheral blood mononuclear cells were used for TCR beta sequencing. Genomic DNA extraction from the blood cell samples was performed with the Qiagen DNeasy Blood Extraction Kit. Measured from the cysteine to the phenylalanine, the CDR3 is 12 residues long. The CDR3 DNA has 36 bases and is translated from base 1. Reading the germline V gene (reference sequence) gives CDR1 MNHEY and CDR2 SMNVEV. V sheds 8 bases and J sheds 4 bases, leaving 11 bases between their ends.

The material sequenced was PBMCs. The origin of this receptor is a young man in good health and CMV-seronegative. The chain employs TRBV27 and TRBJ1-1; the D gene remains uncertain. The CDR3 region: CASGFSSTEAFF. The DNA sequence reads TGTGCCAGCGGCTTTTCTTCCACTGAAGCTTTCTTT.